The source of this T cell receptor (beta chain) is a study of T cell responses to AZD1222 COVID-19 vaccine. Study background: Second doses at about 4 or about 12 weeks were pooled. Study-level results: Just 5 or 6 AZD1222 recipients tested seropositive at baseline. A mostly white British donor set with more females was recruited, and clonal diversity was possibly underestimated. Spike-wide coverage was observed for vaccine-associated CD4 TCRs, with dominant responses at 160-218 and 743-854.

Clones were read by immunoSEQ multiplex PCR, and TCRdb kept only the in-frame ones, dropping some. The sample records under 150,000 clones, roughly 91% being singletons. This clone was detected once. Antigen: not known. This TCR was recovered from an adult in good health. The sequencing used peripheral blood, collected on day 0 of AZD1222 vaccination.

The chain's CDR3 is CASSLGRWTSGYQETQYF. CDR3 bases: TGCGCCAGCAGCTTGGGCCGTTGGACTAGCGGGTACCAAGAGACCCAGTACTTC. The V gene is TRBV5-1, the J gene TRBJ2-5; 11 bases match TRBD2. The V segment lost 0 bases and the J segment 0 bases; nucleotides outside the gene matches: 7. The CDR3 has 18 residues. Germline V CDR1 and CDR2: SGHRS, YFSETQ.